Shown below are 30 T cell receptor beta chains from a single sample sequenced in a study of blood T cell repertoires in COVID-19. Only in-frame clones appear in the TCRdb table, and some are missing; sequencing was by immunoSEQ multiplex PCR. This table has some 250,000 clones, approximately 83% appearing once. The sample comprised PBMCs or T cells enriched from blood (not recorded which). These receptors were collected from a woman aged 45-65 years who had recovered from COVID-19.

The table lists this clone with a count of one. The gene calls are TRBV9 and TRBJ2-3, with 8 positions matching TRBD1. Trimming took 6 bases from V and 5 from J; bases not matched to a gene: 8. Germline CDR1 and CDR2: SGDLS and YYNGEE. The CDR3 loop spans 14 amino acids. The CDR3 region has the DNA TGTGCCAGCAACCCGGACAGGGTGGAAGATACGCAGTATTTT. Protein sequence: CASNPDRVEDTQYF.

The table lists this clone with a count of one. The chain employs TRBV9 and TRBJ2-3, with TRBD2 matching 14 bases. In germline, CDR1 is SGDLS, CDR2 YYNGEE. CDR3 length: 16 amino acids. V was clipped by 3 bases and J by 3 bases; unmatched bases: 3. The CDR3 region has the DNA TGTGCCAGCAGCGCGGGGACTAGCGGGAGAACAGATACGCAGTATTTT. Translating it yields CASSAGTSGRTDTQYF.

The chain recombines TRBV29-1 with TRBJ2-3; D possibly corresponds to TRBD2 (5 bases). V was shortened by 3 bases and J by 4 bases, with 8 bases between the two germline ends. The CDR3 contains 12 residues. Germline assignment: CDR1 SQVTM and CDR2 ANQGSEA. The CDR3 nucleotides are TGCAGCGTTGACAGAGCGGCAGATACGCAGTATTTT. This gives the protein CSVDRAADTQYF.

The chain is built from TRBV28 and TRBJ1-1; D might be TRBD1 (5 bases). This CDR3 comprises 14 residues. V lost 8 bases and J lost 1, with 14 bases in between. Germline lookup yields CDR1 MDHEN and CDR2 SYDVKM. The DNA for the CDR3 is TGTGCCAGCCACTTTTCCGGGGGGAACACTGAAGCTTTCTTT. Its translation is CASHFSGGNTEAFF.

The chain combines TRBV19 with TRBJ2-1; perhaps TRBD1 as D (5 bases). Trimming left V 1 base short and J 10 bases short, with 14 bases between. The CDR3 runs 14 residues. Germline values: CDR1 LNHDA, CDR2 SQIVND (reference sequence). The CDR3 DNA reads as TGTGCCAGTAGTATAGTAATAGGACAAACCGAGCAGTTCTTC. It codes for CASSIVIGQTEQFF.

A note on this clone: A junction boundary mismatches the germline segment, possibly from a read error. This chain uses TRBV28 with TRBJ2-7, with 10 nucleotides matching TRBD1. Germline values: CDR1 MDHEN, CDR2 SYDVKM. This CDR3 comprises 16 residues. DNA for the CDR3: TGTGCCGGCAGACTATCCGGGACAGGGGCCCCCTACGAGCAGTACTTC. This gives the protein CAGRLSGTGAPYEQYF.

The rearrangement joins TRBV27 to TRBJ2-2; D is uncertain. The V end was cut by 6 bases, the J end by 0 bases, with 14 bases between. Germline CDR1 reads MNHEY; CDR2 reads SMNVEV (reference sequence). The CDR3 is 16 residues long. In nucleotides, the CDR3 is TGTGCCAGCAGCCTCCACCGGTTAGCGAACACCGGGGAGCTGTTTTTT. It specifies CASSLHRLANTGELFF.

The chain employs TRBV9 and TRBJ1-2; 9 positions match TRBD1. The CDR3 has 15 amino acids. V trimming: 0 bases; J trimming: 8 bases; junction bases outside the gene matches: 8. The germline V gene encodes CDR1 SGDLS and CDR2 YYNGEE. Here the CDR3 reads CASSVAGTGRTGYTF. CDR3 DNA sequence: TGTGCCAGCAGCGTAGCCGGGACAGGGAGGACGGGCTACACCTTC.

In its sample, this clone was seen a few times. The rearrangement joins TRBV12-3 or TRBV12-4 to TRBJ2-7; a weak D match, TRBD2 (5 bases). V lost 3 bases, J lost 6 bases, and 12 bases lay in between. This CDR3 contains 13 residues. CDR3 nucleotide sequence: TGTGCCAGCAGTTTCCGAGGGCCGGTCGAGCAGTACTTC. Protein product: CASSFRGPVEQYF.

V is TRBV5-4 and J is TRBJ2-7; TRBD2 might be the D (6 bases). V dropped 0 bases and J dropped 2 bases, with 12 bases sitting between them. This CDR3 has 15 amino acids. Germline V CDR1 and CDR2: SGHNT, YYREEE (reference sequence). The CDR3 bases are TGTGCCAGCAGCTTGGATAGCGGAGCCACCTACGAGCAGTACTTC. Protein sequence: CASSLDSGATYEQYF. Full variable domain (outside the CDR3, taken from reference TRBV5-4 and TRBJ2-7): ETGVTQSPTHLIKTRGQQVTLRCSSQSGHNTVSWYQQALGQGPQFIFQYYREEENGRGNFPPRFSGLQFPNYSSELNVNALELDDSALYLCASSLDSGATYEQYFGPGTRLTVT.

The J gene is TRBJ1-5, the V gene TRBV2; possibly TRBD1 for D (6 bases). The germline CDR1 and CDR2 sequences are SNHLY and FYNNEI. The length of the CDR3 is 16 residues. V was clipped by 5 bases and J by 3 bases, with 17 bases between them. The CDR3 spells CASSKTGSRDNQPQHF. The CDR3 region has the DNA TGTGCCAGCAGTAAAACAGGGTCCAGAGACAATCAGCCCCAGCATTTT.

The chain recombines TRBV6-5 with TRBJ1-2, with a possible D match to TRBD1 (5 bases). The CDR3 extends over 16 amino acids. Per the germline V gene, CDR1 is MNHEY and CDR2 is SVGAGI. Trimming removed 4 bases from V and 0 bases from J, with 15 bases in between. CDR3: CASSSTPQGSNYGYTF. The CDR3 DNA reads TGTGCCAGCAGTTCCACCCCCCAGGGATCTAACTATGGCTACACCTTC.

The V gene is TRBV27, the J gene TRBJ2-1; D gene uncertain. Germline loops: CDR1 MNHEY, CDR2 SMNVEV (reference sequence). The V end was cut by 3 bases, the J end by 0 bases, with 6 bases between. The CDR3 is made up of 14 amino acids. The CDR3 DNA is TGTGCCAGCAGTTTTTTTAGCTCCTACAATGAGCAGTTCTTC. Its protein is CASSFFSSYNEQFF.

In regard to this clone: Other DNA sequences in this specimen translate into the identical CDR3. This chain connects TRBV5-1 to TRBJ1-1; TRBD1 agrees at 7 bases. CDR1 is SGHRS, CDR2 YFSETQ, per germline. The CDR3 contains 14 residues. Germline trimming cut 4 bases from V and 2 bases from J; bases unmatched to any gene: 5. The CDR3 spells CASSPGTANTEAFF. The CDR3 DNA is TGCGCCAGCAGCCCGGGGACAGCCAACACTGAAGCTTTCTTT.

The chain couples TRBV10-1 to TRBJ2-5; TRBD1 aligns across 9 bases. The V gene's germline CDR1 is WNHNN and CDR2 SYGVQD (reference sequence). V shed 4 bases, J shed 5 bases, and the junction held 8 bases outside the gene matches. This CDR3 contains 15 residues. The CDR3 here is CASSGASGTGETQYF. The CDR3 DNA sequence: TGCGCCAGCAGTGGGGCCTCCGGGACAGGGGAGACCCAGTACTTC.

Only a few counts were recorded for this clone. The chain has TRBV9 and TRBJ2-7; D possibly corresponds to TRBD2 (5 bases). The ends were cut back, 0 bases at V and 6 bases at J, with 13 bases in the middle. This CDR3 has 14 residues. Germline V CDR1 and CDR2: SGDLS, YYNGEE. This chain's CDR3 is CASSVDSLRGEQYF. CDR3 DNA: TGTGCCAGCAGCGTAGACTCTTTACGGGGCGAGCAGTACTTC.

The rearrangement joins TRBV5-4 to TRBJ2-3; 10 nucleotides agree with TRBD2. The CDR3 spans 15 residues. Per germline, CDR1 SGHNT and CDR2 YYREEE (reference sequence). Trimming took 0 bases from V and 3 from J; bases not matched to a gene: 1. In DNA, the CDR3 is TGTGCCAGCAGCTTGGATAGCGGGAGGACAGATACGCAGTATTTT. It specifies CASSLDSGRTDTQYF.

In its sample, this clone was seen a few times. The V and J genes are TRBV11-1 and TRBJ2-1; 14 bases are shared with TRBD2. The germline V gene has CDR1 SGHAT and CDR2 FQDESV (reference sequence). This CDR3 has 15 residues. V lost 5 bases to trimming and J lost 6 bases; unmatched junction nucleotides: 3. For the CDR3, the DNA is TGTGCCAGCAGCCTGACTAGCGGGAGGGCCAATGAGCAGTTCTTC. Amino acids: CASSLTSGRANEQFF.

The chain couples TRBV19 to TRBJ2-7; the match to TRBD2 covers 7 bases. V shed 5 bases, J shed 0 bases, and the junction held 7 bases outside the gene matches. CDR3 size: 15 residues. Germline-derived CDR1 and CDR2 are LNHDA and SQIVND (reference sequence). CDR3 nucleotide sequence: TGTGCCAGTAGTCTCGCTAGCGGCCTCTCCTACGAGCAGTACTTC. The encoded protein is CASSLASGLSYEQYF.

V usage is TRBV6-2 or TRBV6-3 and J usage is TRBJ1-2; 9 bases are shared with TRBD1. The trim removed 2 bases at V and 4 bases at J, leaving 5 bases unmatched. The CDR3 runs 15 residues. From germline, CDR1 is MNHEY and CDR2 SVGEGT. CDR3 protein: CASSYGTGNAYGYTF. The CDR3 coding sequence is TGTGCCAGCAGTTACGGGACAGGGAATGCCTATGGCTACACCTTC.

The chain has TRBV9 and TRBJ2-3; 9 bases map to TRBD2. This CDR3 is built from 15 residues. Germline V gene sequence: CDR1 SGDLS, CDR2 YYNGEE. The trim removed 3 bases at V and 4 bases at J, leaving 6 bases unmatched. DNA of the CDR3: TGTGCCAGCAGCGCTAGCGGGAAGGGTGCAGATACGCAGTATTTT. Amino acid sequence: CASSASGKGADTQYF.

The CDR3 protein is CASSQGSLTNEKLFF. CDR3 bases: TGTGCCAGCAGCCAGGGCAGCCTAACTAATGAAAAACTGTTTTTT. The V gene is TRBV3-1 (or the pseudogene TRBV3-2), the J gene TRBJ1-4; no definite D call. From germline, CDR1 is LGHDT and CDR2 YNNKEL (reference sequence). Trimming left V 3 bases short and J 1 base short, with 9 bases between. The CDR3 is 15 amino acids.

V and J are TRBV28 and TRBJ2-7, with D uncertain. V lost 2 bases and J 7 bases, leaving 6 bases between the germline ends. CDR1 MDHEN and CDR2 SYDVKM come from the germline V gene. This CDR3 contains 11 residues. Here the CDR3 reads CASSLLEEQYF. The CDR3 coding sequence is TGTGCCAGCAGTTTACTAGAAGAGCAGTACTTC. Supplemented by reference TRBV28 and TRBJ2-7, the full variable domain reads DVKVTQSSRYLVKRTGEKVFLECVQDMDHENMFWYRQDPGLGLRLIYFSYDVKMKEKGDIPEGYSVSREKKERFSLILESASTNQTSMYLCASSLLEEQYFGPGTRLTVT.

This clone was counted a few times. The rearrangement joins TRBV6-5 to TRBJ1-2, with 7 bases fitting TRBD1. V shed 6 bases, J shed 4 bases, and the junction held 2 bases outside the gene matches. Per the germline V gene, CDR1 is MNHEY and CDR2 is SVGAGI. The CDR3 consists of 12 residues. Written as DNA, the CDR3 is TGTGCCAGCAGCCGGGACAGCTATGGCTACACCTTC. Protein sequence: CASSRDSYGYTF.

The rearrangement links TRBV21-1 to TRBJ2-7; the table names TRBD2, a call not compared with the DNA. TRBV21-1 is tagged as a pseudogene. The CDR3 covers 16 residues. The DNA for the CDR3 is TGTGCCAGCAGCAAACCACGTCGCGGGAGTTCCTACGAGCAGTACTTC. This sequence encodes CASSKPRRGSSYEQYF.

The rearrangement links TRBV7-6 to TRBJ2-1; a weak D match, TRBD2 (5 bases). The CDR3 spans 13 residues. Germline CDR1 reads SGHVS; CDR2 reads FNYEAQ. V lost 5 bases, J lost 9 bases, and 14 bases lay in between. This CDR3 is CASSPLTGFEQFF. DNA for the CDR3: TGTGCCAGCAGCCCGCTGACGGGGTTTGAGCAGTTCTTC.

J is TRBJ2-7 and V is TRBV5-1, with D perhaps TRBD2 (6 bases). Trimming removed 2 bases from V and 2 bases from J, with 11 bases in between. CDR3 length: 14 amino acids. Germline V CDR1 and CDR2: SGHRS, YFSETQ. CDR3 residues: CASSFSGLAYEQYF. DNA of the CDR3: TGCGCCAGCAGCTTCAGCGGGTTAGCCTACGAGCAGTACTTC.

V and J are TRBV11-2 and TRBJ2-6, with D possibly being TRBD2 (5 bases). The CDR3 is 17 residues long. Trimming removed 1 base at V and 6 bases at J, with 16 bases between. The germline V gene encodes CDR1 SGHAT and CDR2 FQNNGV. CDR3 bases: TGTGCCAGCAGCTTAGTCGTTCCCGGGGATGAGGCCAACGTCCTGACTTTC. It translates to CASSLVVPGDEANVLTF.

The chain recombines TRBV6-2 or TRBV6-3 with TRBJ2-7; 10 positions agree with TRBD2. The CDR3 totals 15 residues. The germline V gene encodes CDR1 MNHEY and CDR2 SVGEGT. The V and J ends lost 2 bases and 6 bases, in that order; junction bases with no gene match: 7. The DNA for the CDR3 is TGTGCCAGCAGTTACATCCTAGCGGGAGCCAGCGAGCAGTACTTC. As protein: CASSYILAGASEQYF.

The chain links TRBV28 to TRBJ1-5; 8 positions match TRBD1. The CDR3 consists of 15 residues. From germline, CDR1 is MDHEN and CDR2 SYDVKM. V gave up 1 base and J gave up 5 bases; unmatched junction bases: 4. The CDR3 is CASSLLDRGHQPQHF. In DNA form, the CDR3 reads TGTGCCAGCAGTTTATTAGACAGGGGACATCAGCCCCAGCATTTT.